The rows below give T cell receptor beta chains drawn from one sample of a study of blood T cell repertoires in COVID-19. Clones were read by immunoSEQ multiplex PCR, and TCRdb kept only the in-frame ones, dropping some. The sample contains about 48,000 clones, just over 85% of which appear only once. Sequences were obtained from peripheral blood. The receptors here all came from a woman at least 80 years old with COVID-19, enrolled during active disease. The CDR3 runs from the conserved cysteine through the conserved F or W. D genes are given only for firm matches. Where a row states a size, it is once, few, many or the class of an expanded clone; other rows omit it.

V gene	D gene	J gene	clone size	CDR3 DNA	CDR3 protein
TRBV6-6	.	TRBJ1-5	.	TGTGCCAGCAGTTCCCCGGCGGCTACCATCAATCAGCCCCAGCATTTT	CASSSPAATINQPQHF
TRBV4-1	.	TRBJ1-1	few	TGCGCCAGCAGCCAAGCCGGGGTCGGGACTGAAGCTTTCTTT	CASSQAGVGTEAFF
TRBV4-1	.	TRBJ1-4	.	TGCGCCAGCAGCCAACCGTACGCGGGGGGACGGGAAAAACTGTTTTTT	CASSQPYAGGREKLFF
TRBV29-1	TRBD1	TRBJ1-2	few	TGCAGCGCGGCAGGGGGAATTCGGATCGGCTACACCTTC	CSAAGGIRIGYTF
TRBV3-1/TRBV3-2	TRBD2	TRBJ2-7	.	TGTGCCAGCAGCCAACTAGCGGGGGTGGGAGAGCAGTACTTC	CASSQLAGVGEQYF
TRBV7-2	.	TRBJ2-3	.	TGTGCCAGCAGCTTAGTCCCAGCGCCGATTAGCACAGATACGCAGTATTTT	CASSLVPAPISTDTQYF
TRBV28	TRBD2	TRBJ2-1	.	TGTGCCGCGAAAAGTCAGACTAGCGGCCCAAGCTCCTACAATGAGCAGTTCTTC	CAAKSQTSGPSSYNEQFF
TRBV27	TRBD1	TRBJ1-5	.	TGTGCCAGCAGCCCGCGGACAGGGCTGAATCAGCCCCAGCATTTT	CASSPRTGLNQPQHF
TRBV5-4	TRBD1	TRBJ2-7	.	TGTGCCAGCAGCGAAGGACAGGGGGAGTACGAGCAGTACTTC	CASSEGQGEYEQYF
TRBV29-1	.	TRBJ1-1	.	TGCAGCGTTGAGGCAACCGCCGGGTTGAGTGAAGCTTTCTTT	CSVEATAGLSEAFF
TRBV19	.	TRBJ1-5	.	TGTGCCAGTACCCCCCGCAAGGGGTTAAGGGGCAATCAGCCCCAGCATTTT	CASTPRKGLRGNQPQHF
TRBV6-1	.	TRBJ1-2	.	TGTGCCAGCAGTGATGCGGCCGGCGGCTATAATGGCTACACCTTC	CASSDAAGGYNGYTF
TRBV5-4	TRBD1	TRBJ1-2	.	TGTGCCAGCAGCCCGGGGACAGTCAGCCGCTATGGCTACACCTTC	CASSPGTVSRYGYTF
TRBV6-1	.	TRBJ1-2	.	TGTGCCAGCAGTGAAGCGCACACAGGGATCTATGGCTACACCTTC	CASSEAHTGIYGYTF
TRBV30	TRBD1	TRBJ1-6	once	TGTGCCTGGAGTGTTATCAGGGGGTCTTCACCCCTCCACTTT	CAWSVIRGSSPLHF
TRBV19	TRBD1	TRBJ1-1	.	TGTGCCAGTAGTAGACGGGACAGACCAAACACTGAAGCTTTCTTT	CASSRRDRPNTEAFF
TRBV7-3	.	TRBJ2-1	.	TGTGCCAGCAGCTTAAATCTGGGGCTTGGTGAGCAGTTCTTC	CASSLNLGLGEQFF
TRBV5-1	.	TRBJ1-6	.	TGCGCCAGCAGCTCACAGGGTTATAATTCACCCCTCCACTTT	CASSSQGYNSPLHF
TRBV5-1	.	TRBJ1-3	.	TGCGCCAGCAGCACTTCTGCTGTAGAAAACACCATATATTTT	CASSTSAVENTIYF
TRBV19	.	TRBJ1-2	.	TGTGCCAGTACTACAGGGTGGTACTTCACCTTC	CASTTGWYFTF
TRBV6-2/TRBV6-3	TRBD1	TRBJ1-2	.	TGTGCCAGCAGTGGCAGGGGGCAAGCTATTAACTATGGCTACACCTTC	CASSGRGQAINYGYTF
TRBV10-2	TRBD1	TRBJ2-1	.	TGCGCCAGCTCGCGGACAGGGGGCTACAATGAGCAGTTCTTC	CASSRTGGYNEQFF
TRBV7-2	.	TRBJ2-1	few	TGTGCCAGCAGTTTCCGCGGTAGTGAGCAGTTCTTC	CASSFRGSEQFF
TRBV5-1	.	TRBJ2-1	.	TGCGCCAGCAGCTTGGAGAGAGTCTCCTACAATGAGCAGTTCTTC	CASSLERVSYNEQFF
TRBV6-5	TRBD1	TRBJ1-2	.	TGTGCCAGCAGCTTTACAGGGGGCGGGGGCTACACCTTC	CASSFTGGGGYTF
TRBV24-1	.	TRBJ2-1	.	TGTGCCACCAGTGGGACTTCTAACAATGAGCAGTTCTTC	CATSGTSNNEQFF